This T cell receptor beta chain is from a study of T cells in localized non-small cell lung cancer. Germline lookup yields CDR1 SGHTA and CDR2 FQGNSA. The CDR3 spans 13 residues. V was shortened by 5 bases and J by 0 bases, with 8 bases between the two germline ends. Profiling relied on immunoSEQ multiplex PCR, and the TCRdb table lists in-frame clones only, not all of them. The table includes about 35,000 clones, approximately 90% detected once. This clone was detected only once. Source: peripheral blood mononuclear cells, taken before any cancer treatment. V usage is TRBV7-2 and J usage is TRBJ2-7, with D unresolved. This TCR was recovered from a female donor aged 60 or older with stage II lung adenocarcinoma. CDR3 sequence (DNA): TGTGCCAGCAGCCCTTGGGACTCCTACGAGCAGTACTTC. This translates into CASSPWDSYEQYF. Complete variable domain (other parts from reference TRBV7-2 and TRBJ2-7): GAGVSQSPSNKVTEKGKDVELRCDPISGHTALYWYRQSLGQGLEFLIYFQGNSAPDKSGLPSDRFSAERTGGSVSTLTIQRTQQEDSAVYLCASSPWDSYEQYFGPGTRLTVT.